This is a list of T cell receptor beta chains from one sample in a study of T cells after yellow fever vaccination. Via MiXCR, TCRdb re-called the 5' RACE reads, giving one row per CDR3 protein. The sample records nearly 550,000 distinct CDR3 sequences, 19% being singletons. Sample: PBMCs, taken 15 days after the yellow fever booster vaccination. Receptor source: a man younger than 40 who received the YFV17D yellow fever vaccine. Each CDR3 is given with its conserved first and last residue. Fields, in order: J gene, V gene, clone size, CDR3 protein. Size tells how often a clone was seen (once, few, many) or the class of an expanded clone, and some rows leave it out.

j_gene: TRBJ2-3
v_gene: TRBV14
abundance: once
CDR3aa: CASSQERAGTSTDTQYF

j_gene: TRBJ2-5
v_gene: TRBV10-3
abundance: many
CDR3aa: CAISESTEETQYF

j_gene: TRBJ2-2
v_gene: TRBV20-1
abundance: -
CDR3aa: CSARATRANTGELFF

j_gene: TRBJ2-1
v_gene: TRBV20-1
abundance: few
CDR3aa: CSASRLSGGEGFF

j_gene: TRBJ2-3
v_gene: TRBV7-3
abundance: few
CDR3aa: CASSSSYREHTQYF

j_gene: TRBJ2-5
v_gene: TRBV20-1
abundance: -
CDR3aa: CSARLQGLGTQYF

j_gene: TRBJ2-1
v_gene: TRBV5-1
abundance: few
CDR3aa: CASSQTAGANEQFF

j_gene: TRBJ2-5
v_gene: TRBV7-2
abundance: -
CDR3aa: CASSLYLGQGKETQYF

j_gene: TRBJ2-3
v_gene: TRBV28
abundance: -
CDR3aa: CASRSTVTVPDTQYF

j_gene: TRBJ1-1
v_gene: TRBV29-1
abundance: few
CDR3aa: CSAEEQGVAAFF

j_gene: TRBJ2-5
v_gene: TRBV10-3
abundance: many
CDR3aa: CAISELGGAETQYF

j_gene: TRBJ2-2
v_gene: TRBV10-3
abundance: few
CDR3aa: CAISESGGSNTGELFF

j_gene: TRBJ2-1
v_gene: TRBV20-1
abundance: few
CDR3aa: CSARDLLTTVDYNEQFF

j_gene: TRBJ2-7
v_gene: TRBV7-9
abundance: -
CDR3aa: CASSENPLYEQYF

j_gene: TRBJ2-7
v_gene: TRBV6-2/TRBV6-3
abundance: -
CDR3aa: CASKRAEQGHSYEQYF

j_gene: TRBJ2-7
v_gene: TRBV3-1
abundance: -
CDR3aa: CASSQISGQYF

j_gene: TRBJ2-7
v_gene: TRBV10-1
abundance: few
CDR3aa: CASSEGLAAEQYF

j_gene: TRBJ1-5
v_gene: TRBV7-8
abundance: -
CDR3aa: CASSSPPLLSNQPQHF

j_gene: TRBJ2-4
v_gene: TRBV6-1
abundance: -
CDR3aa: CASSAEGSENIQYF

j_gene: TRBJ2-5
v_gene: TRBV21-1
abundance: few
CDR3aa: CASSKTSGRVVGQETQYF

j_gene: TRBJ2-7
v_gene: TRBV20-1
abundance: few
CDR3aa: CSASGRASYEQYF

j_gene: TRBJ1-1
v_gene: TRBV5-1
abundance: -
CDR3aa: CASTSPPGTQNTEAFF

j_gene: TRBJ2-5
v_gene: TRBV20-1
abundance: -
CDR3aa: CSARDVTYMGETQYF

j_gene: TRBJ2-7
v_gene: TRBV4-3
abundance: -
CDR3aa: CASSHLDRDASEQYF

j_gene: TRBJ2-1
v_gene: TRBV14
abundance: few
CDR3aa: CASSPTSGSIYEQFF

j_gene: TRBJ2-1
v_gene: TRBV6-5
abundance: -
CDR3aa: CASSYSIGGGQFF

j_gene: TRBJ2-5
v_gene: TRBV27
abundance: few
CDR3aa: CASSHNKLEGQETQYF

j_gene: TRBJ2-1
v_gene: TRBV18
abundance: -
CDR3aa: CASSPGTSAINEQFF

j_gene: TRBJ2-2
v_gene: TRBV12-3/TRBV12-4
abundance: -
CDR3aa: CASRRSGTLNTGELFF

j_gene: TRBJ2-3
v_gene: TRBV12-3/TRBV12-4
abundance: few
CDR3aa: CASSTGTSGLYTQYF

j_gene: TRBJ2-7
v_gene: TRBV7-9
abundance: -
CDR3aa: CASSLAENEEYF

j_gene: TRBJ1-6
v_gene: TRBV20-1
abundance: -
CDR3aa: CSARDTAAWNSPLHF

j_gene: TRBJ2-7
v_gene: TRBV20-1
abundance: few
CDR3aa: CSARAGPQYEQYF

j_gene: TRBJ2-7
v_gene: TRBV12-3/TRBV12-4
abundance: few
CDR3aa: CASSLGSGQTYYEQYF

j_gene: TRBJ1-1
v_gene: TRBV18
abundance: -
CDR3aa: CASSPPNRGKGTEAFF

j_gene: TRBJ2-7
v_gene: TRBV20-1
abundance: few
CDR3aa: CSGLGESSYEQYF

j_gene: TRBJ2-7
v_gene: TRBV7-6
abundance: few
CDR3aa: CASSLAGTKDEQYF